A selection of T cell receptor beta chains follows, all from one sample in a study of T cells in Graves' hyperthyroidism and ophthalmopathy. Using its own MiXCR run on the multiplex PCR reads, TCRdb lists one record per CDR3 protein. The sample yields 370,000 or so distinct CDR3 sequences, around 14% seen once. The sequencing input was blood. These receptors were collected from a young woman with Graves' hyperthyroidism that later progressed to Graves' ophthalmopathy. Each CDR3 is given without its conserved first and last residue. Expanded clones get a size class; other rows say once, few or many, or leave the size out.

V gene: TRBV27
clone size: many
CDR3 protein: ASSRTDTQETQY

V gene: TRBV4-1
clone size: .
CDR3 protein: ASSQSSRRGETQY

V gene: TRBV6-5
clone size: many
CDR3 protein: ASSYSRGGTYEQY

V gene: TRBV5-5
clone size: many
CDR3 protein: ASSATEGVMETQY

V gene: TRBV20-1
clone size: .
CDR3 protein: SASQGRGVTGELF

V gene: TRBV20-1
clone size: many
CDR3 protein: SAPRVGGYT

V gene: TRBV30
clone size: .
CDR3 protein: AWTPGFSGNTIY

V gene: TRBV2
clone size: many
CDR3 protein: ASSVGPGEQY

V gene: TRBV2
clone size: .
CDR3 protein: ASNVGVDGYT

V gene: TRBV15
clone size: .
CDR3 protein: ATSNERADTQY

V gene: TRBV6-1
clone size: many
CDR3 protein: ASSNQLAGGPLTEDTQY

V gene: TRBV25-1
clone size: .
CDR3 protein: ASSEFDASSYNEQF

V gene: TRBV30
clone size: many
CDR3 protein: ACTSGNRDEQF

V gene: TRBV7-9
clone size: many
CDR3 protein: ASSLEGVTQY

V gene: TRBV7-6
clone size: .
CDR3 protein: ASLVQTSGRGETQY

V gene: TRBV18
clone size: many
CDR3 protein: ASSSRGVYGYT

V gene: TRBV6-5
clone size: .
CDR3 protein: ASSYGDSISYGYT